Sequencing of this TCR beta chain was carried out in a study of OX40 agonist ivuxolimab in advanced cancers. TCRdb's table, derived via immunoSEQ multiplex PCR, lists solely in-frame clones and lacks some. The profile covers tens of thousands of clones, with around 86% appearing a single time and roughly 12% taken by the ten largest. Trimming left V 0 bases short and J 6 bases short, with 18 bases between. CDR1 is MNHNS, CDR2 SASEGT, per germline. The CDR3 covers 16 residues. This specimen was CD4+ or CD8+ T cells sorted from blood, taken in a trial of the OX40 agonist ivuxolimab. This receptor was taken from an adult with an advanced solid tumor such as melanoma, head and neck, liver or kidney cancer. The chain has TRBV6-1 and TRBJ2-7, with a tentative D call TRBD1 (6 bases). DNA of the CDR3: TGTGCCAGCAGTGAAGCCCAGGGGCTAGAAGGTCTCGAGCAGTACTTC. Protein sequence: CASSEAQGLEGLEQYF.